This TCR beta chain came from a study of response to subunit inactivated influenza vaccine. TCRdb independently ran MiXCR on the RT-PCR reads; one entry per CDR3 protein. In the table there are fewer than 800,000 distinct CDR3 sequences, 15% to 18% of which are singletons. CDR3 length: 15 amino acids. The ends were cut back, 4 bases at V and 4 bases at J, with 14 bases in the middle. Germline V CDR1 and CDR2: LNHDA, SQIVND (reference sequence). This clonotype has only a few counts. The chain combines TRBV19 with TRBJ2-1, with D possibly matching TRBD1 (6 bases). Source: PBMCs from blood, taken 11 to 12 days after vaccination. This clonotype was sampled from a man aged 45-65 years who received an inactivated influenza vaccine. The CDR3 DNA is TGTGCCAGTAGTAGTTGGGGGCGAGGATACAATGAGCAGTTCTTC. This sequence encodes CASSSWGRGYNEQFF.